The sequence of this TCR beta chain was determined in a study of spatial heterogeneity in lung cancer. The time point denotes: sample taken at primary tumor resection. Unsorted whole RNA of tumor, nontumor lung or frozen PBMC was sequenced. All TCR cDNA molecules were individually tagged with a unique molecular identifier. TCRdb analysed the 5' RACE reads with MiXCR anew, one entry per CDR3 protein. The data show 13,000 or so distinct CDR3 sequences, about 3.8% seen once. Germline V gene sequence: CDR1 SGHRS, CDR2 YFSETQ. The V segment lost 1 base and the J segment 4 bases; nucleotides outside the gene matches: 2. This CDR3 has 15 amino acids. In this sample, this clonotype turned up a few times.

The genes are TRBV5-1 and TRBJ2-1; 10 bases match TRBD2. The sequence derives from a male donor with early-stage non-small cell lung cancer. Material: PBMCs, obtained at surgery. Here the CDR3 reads CASSLLTSGYNEQFF. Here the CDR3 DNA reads TGCGCCAGCAGCTTGTTGACTAGCGGGTACAATGAGCAGTTCTTC.